This T cell receptor (beta chain) is from a study of cytomegalovirus exposure and HLA in healthy donors. Turning to the study itself: An earlier analysis found around 120 million unique TCR beta sequences from approximately 190 million T cells.

General observations from the study: There were a few CMV-associated chains whose specificity for CMV antigens was confirmed in vitro. A missense DCLRE1C variant was associated with V- and J-gene trimming of TCR beta chains in a later analysis, and an independent cohort replicated the association. Exclusion as indistinguishable affected some V segments, including TRBV6-2 and TRBV6-3.

As to this clone: Its antigen is not known.

This CDR3 is built from 17 residues. The ends were cut back, 5 bases at V and 0 bases at J, with 18 bases in the middle. The germline V gene encodes CDR1 SGHVS and CDR2 FQNEAQ. The study ran its PCR with 60 Vbeta and 13 Jbeta primers. Here immunoSEQ multiplex PCR was the method, and the copy in TCRdb shows in-frame clones only, minus some. The sample has 55,000 to 70,000 clones, around 80% seen once; the top ten hold around 5.4%. This receptor was taken from a male donor in good health and CMV-seronegative. Material for sequencing was PBMCs. The chain is built from TRBV7-8 and TRBJ2-3; perhaps TRBD2 as D (5 bases). CDR3 sequence reads: CASSISSWETSTDTQYF. For the CDR3, the DNA is TGTGCCAGCAGCATCTCGTCTTGGGAGACGAGCACAGATACGCAGTATTTT.